The 4 T cell receptor beta chains reported below all come from one sample, sequenced in a study of blood T cells in healthy people across ages. Combining a sample-barcoded 5' primer with a J-beta primer mix, a second PCR ran for roughly 7 to 12 cycles. TCRdb re-called the 5' RACE reads with MiXCR, one entry per CDR3 protein. The sample yields fewer than 800,000 distinct CDR3 sequences, roughly 32% seen once. Sequenced material: blood. The receptors come from a woman older than 75 in good health.

The gene calls are TRBV5-1 and TRBJ1-1, with D uncertain. Germline CDR1 is SGHRS and CDR2 is YFSETQ. Trimming cost V 4 bases and J 0 bases, with 13 bases left between them. This CDR3 has 15 amino acids. This chain's CDR3 is CASSLGKDLNTEAFF. The CDR3 region has the DNA TGCGCCAGCAGCCTGGGGAAGGACCTGAACACTGAAGCTTTCTTT. Combining the CDR3 with reference TRBV5-1 and TRBJ1-1 gives the whole variable domain KAGVTQTPRYLIKTRGQQVTLSCSPISGHRSVSWYQQTPGQGLQFLFEYFSETQRNKGNFPGRFSGRQFSNSRSEMNVSTLELGDSALYLCASSLGKDLNTEAFFGQGTRLTVV.

This sequence joins TRBV18 and TRBJ1-5; D gene ambiguous. The germline V gene encodes CDR1 KGHSH and CDR2 LQKENI. CDR3 length: 14 amino acids. The germline V and J ends were trimmed by 3 bases and 8 bases, with 14 bases remaining between them. This chain's CDR3 is CASSPRKGGEPQHF. DNA of the CDR3: TGTGCCAGCTCACCTCGCAAGGGAGGAGAGCCCCAGCATTTT.

This clonotype has a handful of counts. The chain recombines TRBV24-1 with TRBJ1-6, with a possible D match to TRBD1 (6 bases). The germline CDR1 and CDR2 sequences are KGHDR and SFDVKD. With 5 bases removed from V and 6 bases from J, the gap between germline ends came to 10 bases. The CDR3 spans 14 residues. As DNA, the CDR3 is TGTGCCACCAGTGGCACAGGGAGTAATTCACCCCTCCACTTT. Translated: CATSGTGSNSPLHF.

The chain recombines TRBV3-1 with TRBJ2-1, with 8 bases fitting TRBD2. The germline V gene encodes CDR1 LGHDT and CDR2 YNNKEL (reference sequence). The CDR3 spans 15 residues. J was trimmed by 0 bases and V by 3 bases; bases with no gene match: 1. The CDR3 DNA follows: TGTGCCAGCAGCCAGGCGGGGGGCTCCTACAATGAGCAGTTCTTC. Translation gives CASSQAGGSYNEQFF.